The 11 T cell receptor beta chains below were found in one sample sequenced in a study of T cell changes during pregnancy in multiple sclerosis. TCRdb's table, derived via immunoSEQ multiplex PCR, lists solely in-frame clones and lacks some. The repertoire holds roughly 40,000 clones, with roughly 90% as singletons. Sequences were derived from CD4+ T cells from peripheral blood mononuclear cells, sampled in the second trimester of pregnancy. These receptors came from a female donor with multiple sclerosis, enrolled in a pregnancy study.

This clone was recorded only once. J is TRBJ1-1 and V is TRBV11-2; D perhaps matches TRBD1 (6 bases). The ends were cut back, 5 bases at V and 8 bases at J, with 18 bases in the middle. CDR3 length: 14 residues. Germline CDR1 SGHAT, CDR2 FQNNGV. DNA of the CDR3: TGTGCCAGCAGCCGATTCAGGGGCCTTAGAGAAGCTTTCTTT. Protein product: CASSRFRGLREAFF.

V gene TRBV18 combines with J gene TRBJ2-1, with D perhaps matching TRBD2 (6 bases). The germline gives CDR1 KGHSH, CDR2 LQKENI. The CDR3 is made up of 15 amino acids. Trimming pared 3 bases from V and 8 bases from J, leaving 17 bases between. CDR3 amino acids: CASSPSFGSNDEQFF. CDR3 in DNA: TGTGCCAGCTCACCCAGTTTCGGGAGTAATGATGAGCAGTTCTTC.

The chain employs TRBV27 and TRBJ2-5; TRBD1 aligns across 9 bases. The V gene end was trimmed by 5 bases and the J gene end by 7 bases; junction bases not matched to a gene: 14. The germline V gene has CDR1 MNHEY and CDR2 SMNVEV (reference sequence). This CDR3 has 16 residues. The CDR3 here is CASSPSPTGGRGTQYF. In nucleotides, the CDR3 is TGTGCCAGCAGTCCTTCCCCAACAGGGGGCCGGGGGACCCAGTACTTC.

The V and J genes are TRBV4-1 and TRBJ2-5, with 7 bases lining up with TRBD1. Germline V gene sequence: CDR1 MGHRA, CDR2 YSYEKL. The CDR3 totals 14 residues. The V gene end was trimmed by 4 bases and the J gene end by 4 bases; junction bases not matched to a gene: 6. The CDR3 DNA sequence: TGCGCCAGCAGCCTCGAGGGGGCGTTAGAGACCCAGTACTTC. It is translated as CASSLEGALETQYF.

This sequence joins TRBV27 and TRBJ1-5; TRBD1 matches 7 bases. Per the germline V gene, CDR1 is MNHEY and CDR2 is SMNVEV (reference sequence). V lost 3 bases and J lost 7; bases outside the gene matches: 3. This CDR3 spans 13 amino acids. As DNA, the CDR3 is TGTGCCAGCAGTTTCCGGACAGGACAGCCCCAGCATTTT. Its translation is CASSFRTGQPQHF.

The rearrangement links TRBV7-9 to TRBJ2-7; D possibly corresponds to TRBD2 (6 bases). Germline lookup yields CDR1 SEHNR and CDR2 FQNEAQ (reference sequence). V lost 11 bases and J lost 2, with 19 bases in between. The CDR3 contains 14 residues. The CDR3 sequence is CAREHGGSPYEQYF. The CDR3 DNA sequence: TGTGCCCGAGAACACGGGGGATCCCCCTACGAGCAGTACTTC. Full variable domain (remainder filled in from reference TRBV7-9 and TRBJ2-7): DTGVSQNPRHKITKRGQNVTFRCDPISEHNRLYWYRQTLGQGPEFLTYFQNEAQLEKSRLLSDRFSAERPKGSFSTLEIQRTEQGDSAMYLCAREHGGSPYEQYFGPGTRLTVT.

The CDR3 DNA sequence: TGTGCCATCAGTGATAGGGACAGAACAGTCTACGAGCAGTACTTC. This codes for CAISDRDRTVYEQYF. The chain employs TRBV10-3 and TRBJ2-7; TRBD1 matches at 7 bases. V lost 3 bases and J lost 3; bases outside the gene matches: 8. CDR1 and CDR2 from the germline V gene are ENHRY and SYGVKD. The CDR3 is 15 amino acids.

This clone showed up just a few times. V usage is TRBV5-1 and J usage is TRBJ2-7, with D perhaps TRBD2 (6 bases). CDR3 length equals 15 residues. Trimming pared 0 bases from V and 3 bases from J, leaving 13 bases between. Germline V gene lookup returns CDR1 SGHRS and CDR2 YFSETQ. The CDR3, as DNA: TGCGCCAGCAGCTTGGCCGGCGGGACGGGCTACGAGCAGTACTTC. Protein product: CASSLAGGTGYEQYF.

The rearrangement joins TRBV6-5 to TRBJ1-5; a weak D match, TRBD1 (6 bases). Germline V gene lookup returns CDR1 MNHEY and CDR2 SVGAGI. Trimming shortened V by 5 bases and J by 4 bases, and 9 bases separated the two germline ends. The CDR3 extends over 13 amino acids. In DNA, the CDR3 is TGTGCCAGCAGTAACAGGGTGAATCAGCCCCAGCATTTT. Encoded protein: CASSNRVNQPQHF.

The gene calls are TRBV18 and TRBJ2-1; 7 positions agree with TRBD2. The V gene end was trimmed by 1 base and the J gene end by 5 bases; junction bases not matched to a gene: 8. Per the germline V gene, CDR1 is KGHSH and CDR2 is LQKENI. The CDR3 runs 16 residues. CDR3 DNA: TGTGCCAGCTCACCACTTCAACTAGCGCAAAACAATGAGCAGTTCTTC. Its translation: CASSPLQLAQNNEQFF.

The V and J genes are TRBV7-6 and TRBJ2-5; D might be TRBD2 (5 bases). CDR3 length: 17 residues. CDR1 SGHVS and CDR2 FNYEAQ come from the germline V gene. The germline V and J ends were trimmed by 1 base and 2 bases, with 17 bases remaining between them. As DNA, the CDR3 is TGTGCCAGCAGCTTAGGTCGGCAGCTAGCCCTACAAGAGACCCAGTACTTC. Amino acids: CASSLGRQLALQETQYF.